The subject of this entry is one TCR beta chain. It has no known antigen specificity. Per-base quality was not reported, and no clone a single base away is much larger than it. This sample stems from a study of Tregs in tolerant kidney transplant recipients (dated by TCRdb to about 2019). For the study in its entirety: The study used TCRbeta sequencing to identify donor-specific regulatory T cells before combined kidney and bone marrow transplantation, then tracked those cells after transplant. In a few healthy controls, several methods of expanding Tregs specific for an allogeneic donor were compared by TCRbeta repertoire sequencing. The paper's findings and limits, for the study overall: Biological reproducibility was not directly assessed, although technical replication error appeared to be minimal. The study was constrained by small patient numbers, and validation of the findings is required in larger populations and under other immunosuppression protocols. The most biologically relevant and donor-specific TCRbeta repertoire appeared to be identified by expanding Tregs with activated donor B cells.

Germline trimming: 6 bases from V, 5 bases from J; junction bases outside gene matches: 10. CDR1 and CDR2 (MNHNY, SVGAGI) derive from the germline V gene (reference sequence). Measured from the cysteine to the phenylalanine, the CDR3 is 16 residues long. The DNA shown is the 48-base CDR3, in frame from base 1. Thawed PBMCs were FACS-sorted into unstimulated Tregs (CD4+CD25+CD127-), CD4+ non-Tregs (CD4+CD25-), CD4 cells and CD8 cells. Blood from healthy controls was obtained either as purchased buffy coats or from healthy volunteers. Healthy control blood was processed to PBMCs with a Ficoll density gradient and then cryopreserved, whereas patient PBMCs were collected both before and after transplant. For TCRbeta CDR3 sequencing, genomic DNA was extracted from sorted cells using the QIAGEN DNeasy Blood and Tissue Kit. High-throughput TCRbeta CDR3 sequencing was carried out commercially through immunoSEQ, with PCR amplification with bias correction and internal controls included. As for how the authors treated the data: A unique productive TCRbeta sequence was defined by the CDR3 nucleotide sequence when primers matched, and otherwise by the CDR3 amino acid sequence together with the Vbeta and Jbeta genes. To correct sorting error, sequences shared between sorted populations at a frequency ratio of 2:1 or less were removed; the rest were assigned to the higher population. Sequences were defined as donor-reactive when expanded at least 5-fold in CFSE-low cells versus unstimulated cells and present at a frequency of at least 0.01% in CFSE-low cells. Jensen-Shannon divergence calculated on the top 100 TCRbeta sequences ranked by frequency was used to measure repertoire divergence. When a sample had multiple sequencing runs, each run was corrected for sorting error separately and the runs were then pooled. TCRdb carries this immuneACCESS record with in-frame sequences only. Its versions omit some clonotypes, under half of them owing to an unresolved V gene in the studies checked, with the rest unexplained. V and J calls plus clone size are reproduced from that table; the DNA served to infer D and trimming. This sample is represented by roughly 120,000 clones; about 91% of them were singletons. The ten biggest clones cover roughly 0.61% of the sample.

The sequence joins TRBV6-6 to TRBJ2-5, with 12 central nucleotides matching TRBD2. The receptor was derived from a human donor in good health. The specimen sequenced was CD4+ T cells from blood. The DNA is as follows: TGTGCCAGCAGCGGTGGACTAGCGGGAACCTGGGAGACCCAGTACTTC. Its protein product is CASSGGLAGTWETQYF.